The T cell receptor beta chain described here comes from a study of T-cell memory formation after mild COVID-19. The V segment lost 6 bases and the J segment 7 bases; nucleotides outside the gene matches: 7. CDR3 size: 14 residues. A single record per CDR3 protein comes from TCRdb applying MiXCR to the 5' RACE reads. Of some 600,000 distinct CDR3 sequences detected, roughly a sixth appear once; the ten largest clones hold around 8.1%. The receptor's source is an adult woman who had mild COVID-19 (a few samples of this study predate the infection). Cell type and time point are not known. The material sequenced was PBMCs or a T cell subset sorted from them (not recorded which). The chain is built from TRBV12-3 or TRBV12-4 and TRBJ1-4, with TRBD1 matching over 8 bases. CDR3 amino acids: CASSLTGVSEKLFF. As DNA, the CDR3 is TGTGCCAGCAGCCTGACAGGGGTTTCTGAAAAACTGTTTTTT.